The next 19 T cell receptor beta chains were all read from a single sample in a study of identical twins. TCRdb re-analysed the 5' RACE reads in MiXCR, keeping a single row per CDR3 protein. The table lists over 600,000 distinct CDR3 sequences, approximately 21% of them singletons. This sample was also put to use in a study of T cells expressing NK-cell markers.

Sequenced sample: PBMCs. The receptors stem from a woman under 30 in good health.

This clonotype was counted only a few times. The chain carries TRBV7-3 and TRBJ2-3; 7 nucleotides agree with TRBD2. V trimming: 0 bases; J trimming: 1 base; junction bases outside the gene matches: 4. Germline V lookup: CDR1 SGHTA, CDR2 FQGTGA. The CDR3 has 16 amino acids. CDR3 nucleotides: TGTGCCAGCAGCTTAACACCGGGGGGAGGCACAGATACGCAGTATTTT. This encodes CASSLTPGGGTDTQYF. Together with reference TRBV7-3 and TRBJ2-3, the CDR3 gives the full variable domain: GAGVSQTPSNKVTEKGKYVELRCDPISGHTALYWYRQSLGQGPEFLIYFQGTGAADDSGLPNDRFFAVRPEGSVSTLKIQRTERGDSAVYLCASSLTPGGGTDTQYFGPGTRLTVL.

The rearrangement uses TRBV20-1 and TRBJ2-1; 8 positions agree with TRBD2. The V segment lost 3 bases and the J segment 4 bases; nucleotides outside the gene matches: 14. Germline V gene sequence: CDR1 DFQATT, CDR2 SNEGSKA (reference sequence). CDR3 size: 17 residues. CDR3 residues: CSASNSGGPRGYNEQFF. Here the CDR3 DNA reads TGCAGTGCTAGTAACAGCGGGGGTCCTCGAGGGTACAATGAGCAGTTCTTC.

In its sample, this clonotype was seen many times. V gene TRBV5-1 combines with J gene TRBJ2-6; no firm D call. V lost 1 base and J 0 bases, leaving 2 bases between the germline ends. The germline V gene has CDR1 SGHRS and CDR2 YFSETQ. The CDR3 is 14 residues long. CDR3 sequence (DNA): TGCGCCAGCAGCTTGTTCTCTGGGGCCAACGTCCTGACTTTC. This translates into CASSLFSGANVLTF.

This clonotype was counted between two and nine times. V is TRBV5-1 and J is TRBJ2-4; 7 bases are shared with TRBD1. V dropped 0 bases and J dropped 8; count of bases not matched to a gene: 11. CDR1 is SGHRS, CDR2 YFSETQ, per germline. This CDR3 has 16 amino acids. The CDR3 spells CASSLAGQNQGDIQYF. CDR3 nucleotide sequence: TGCGCCAGCAGCTTGGCGGGACAGAACCAGGGGGACATTCAGTACTTC. The full variable domain, completed using reference TRBV5-1 and TRBJ2-4, is KAGVTQTPRYLIKTRGQQVTLSCSPISGHRSVSWYQQTPGQGLQFLFEYFSETQRNKGNFPGRFSGRQFSNSRSEMNVSTLELGDSALYLCASSLAGQNQGDIQYFGAGTRLSVL.

In this sample, this clonotype turned up a few times. This chain links TRBV6-1 with TRBJ2-7, with 10 nucleotides matching TRBD1. This CDR3 spans 16 amino acids. Unmatched junction bases numbered 10, after V lost 4 bases and J lost 4 bases. The germline V gene has CDR1 MNHNS and CDR2 SASEGT. DNA for the CDR3: TGTGCCAGCAGTGCAAGAACCGGGACAGGGGTTTACGAGCAGTACTTC. This sequence encodes CASSARTGTGVYEQYF.

This clonotype appeared many times. The chain couples TRBV20-1 to TRBJ1-5; D may be TRBD1 (5 bases). Per the germline V gene, CDR1 is DFQATT and CDR2 is SNEGSKA (reference sequence). V gave up 7 bases and J gave up 3 bases, with 16 bases separating them. CDR3 length: 14 residues. Here the CDR3 reads CSVRSGIANQPQHF. CDR3 DNA: TGCAGTGTCAGGTCAGGGATCGCCAATCAGCCCCAGCATTTT.

This clonotype appeared many times. The rearrangement uses TRBV29-1 and TRBJ2-7, with D possibly matching TRBD2 (6 bases). V lost 5 bases and J 3 bases, leaving 20 bases between the germline ends. Germline V lookup: CDR1 SQVTM, CDR2 ANQGSEA. There are 15 residues in the CDR3. Here the CDR3 reads CSVRYRLGGNYEQYF. CDR3 in DNA: TGCAGCGTTCGGTACAGGCTCGGCGGGAACTACGAGCAGTACTTC.

Sample share makes this clonotype medium-sized (0.01 to 0.1%). The V call is TRBV4-2, the J call TRBJ1-4, with a weak D call TRBD1 (5 bases). Germline V gives CDR1 LGHNA, CDR2 YNFKEQ. The germline V and J ends were trimmed by 6 bases and 7 bases, with 18 bases remaining between them. The CDR3 spans 15 residues. CDR3 protein: CASRPGGEEIEKLFF. Written as DNA, the CDR3 is TGTGCCAGCAGACCTGGAGGGGAGGAAATTGAAAAACTGTTTTTT.

The genes are TRBV2 and TRBJ1-1, with D uncertain. CDR1 is SNHLY, CDR2 FYNNEI, per germline. V lost 10 bases and J 1 base, leaving 22 bases between the germline ends. This CDR3 has 16 residues. CDR3 sequence: CATRLGSGPWNTEAFF. The CDR3 DNA follows: TGTGCCACTAGGCTGGGTTCTGGACCGTGGAACACTGAAGCTTTCTTT.

This chain connects TRBV24-1 to TRBJ2-5; the match to TRBD1 covers 8 bases. This CDR3 spans 15 amino acids. V was clipped by 4 bases and J by 4 bases; unmatched bases: 7. Per the germline V gene, CDR1 is KGHDR and CDR2 is SFDVKD. Here the CDR3 reads CATSDPRTGLETQYF. The DNA for the CDR3 is TGTGCCACCAGTGACCCCCGGACAGGGTTAGAGACCCAGTACTTC.

The table lists this clonotype with many counts. The chain carries TRBV19 and TRBJ2-2; D remains unclear. Per the germline V gene, CDR1 is LNHDA and CDR2 is SQIVND (reference sequence). Trimming took off 7 bases at V and 2 bases at J, with 11 bases between the two ends. This CDR3 is built from 14 residues. The CDR3 coding sequence is TGTGCCAGTACTCCTCAGCCTAACACCGGGGAGCTGTTTTTT. Translating gives CASTPQPNTGELFF.

The sample holds a few counts of this clonotype. The chain employs TRBV20-1 and TRBJ1-5; 9 bases agree with TRBD1. Trimming took 0 bases from V and 6 from J; bases not matched to a gene: 6. CDR1 and CDR2 from the germline V gene are DFQATT and SNEGSKA (reference sequence). This CDR3 has 15 residues. CDR3 sequence: CSARDGGQGAQPQHF. The CDR3 coding sequence is TGCAGTGCTAGAGATGGGGGACAGGGTGCTCAGCCCCAGCATTTT.

This clonotype appeared a few times. V gene TRBV29-1 combines with J gene TRBJ1-2; TRBD1 might be the D (6 bases). CDR3 size: 12 residues. Trimming pared 5 bases from V and 5 bases from J, leaving 12 bases between. The V gene's germline CDR1 is SQVTM and CDR2 ANQGSEA. CDR3 sequence reads: CSVPGHLYGYTF. DNA of the CDR3: TGCAGCGTTCCGGGACACCTTTATGGCTACACCTTC.

V gene TRBV28 combines with J gene TRBJ1-1; 9 nucleotides agree with TRBD1. Losses at the gene ends were 3 bases for V and 9 bases for J; bases not matched to a gene: 2. CDR1 is MDHEN and CDR2 is SYDVKM in the germline V gene. The CDR3 spans 12 residues. The CDR3 protein is CASSLGTGQAFF. The CDR3 coding sequence is TGTGCCAGCAGTTTGGGGACAGGGCAAGCTTTCTTT.

This clonotype was seen ten or more times. The V and J genes are TRBV12-3 or TRBV12-4 and TRBJ2-2, with TRBD1 matching 9 bases. The CDR3 is made up of 16 amino acids. V shed 6 bases, J shed 7 bases, and the junction held 12 bases outside the gene matches. The CDR3 DNA follows: TGTGCCAGCAGCCCTCCACAGGGGGCTGATGGCGGGGAGCTGTTTTTT. Amino acids: CASSPPQGADGGELFF.

J is TRBJ2-1 and V is TRBV12-3 or TRBV12-4, with D possibly TRBD2 on 6 matching bases. The CDR3 is 20 amino acids. With 4 bases removed from V and 0 bases from J, the gap between germline ends came to 25 bases. The CDR3 loop reads CASSSPGYNHRGSSYNEQFF. CDR3 nucleotides: TGTGCCAGCAGTTCCCCAGGCTATAACCATCGGGGGAGCTCCTACAATGAGCAGTTCTTC.

Details on this clonotype: The germline gene is not matched at one end of the junction; a read error may be the cause. The chain uses TRBV3-1 and TRBJ1-5; TRBD1 matches 8 bases. CDR1 is LGHDT and CDR2 is YNNKEL in the germline V gene (reference sequence). The CDR3 contains 15 residues. The CDR3: CASSPRGQGTQPRHF. CDR3 coding DNA: TGTGCCAGCAGCCCCAGAGGACAGGGTACGCAGCCCCGGCATTTT.

This clonotype was seen a few times. CDR3 sequence: CASSLVAGWTYEQYF. The CDR3 nucleotides read TGTGCCAGCAGCTTGGTGGCAGGGTGGACCTACGAGCAGTACTTC. The J gene is TRBJ2-7, the V gene TRBV5-5, with D possibly TRBD1 on 5 matching bases. The germline CDR1 and CDR2 sequences are SGHKS and YYEKEE (reference sequence). Trimming removed 0 bases from V and 2 bases from J, with 12 bases in between. This CDR3 has 15 residues.

V is TRBV20-1 and J is TRBJ1-4; 9 nucleotides agree with TRBD1. Germline V gene lookup returns CDR1 DFQATT and CDR2 SNEGSKA (reference sequence). The CDR3 is made up of 13 amino acids. J lost 8 bases, V lost 4 bases, and 5 bases had no gene match. The chain's CDR3 is CSATRTGEEKLFF. The DNA for the CDR3 is TGCAGTGCTACCCGGACAGGGGAAGAAAAACTGTTTTTT.